In this sample, the clone carrying this TCR beta chain turned up many times. The data originate from a study of T cells after yellow fever vaccination. Germline assignment: CDR1 SGHTA and CDR2 FQGNSA. Trimming left V 4 bases short and J 7 bases short, with 11 bases between. The CDR3 has 13 residues. TCRdb itself ran the 5' RACE reads through MiXCR, one entry per CDR3 protein. The table shows approximately 180,000 distinct CDR3 sequences, with 6.2% occurring only once. V usage is TRBV7-2 and J usage is TRBJ1-5, with D possibly matching TRBD1 (5 bases). The sample was CD4+ T cells sorted from PBMCs, taken on the day of the first yellow fever vaccination. The receptor comes from a man aged 18-30 years who received the YFV17D yellow fever vaccine. In nucleotides, the CDR3 is TGTGCCAGCAGCTACGGGGGGGAGCAGCCCCAGCATTTT. It translates to CASSYGGEQPQHF.